What follows describes a single T cell receptor (beta chain). No antigen is known for it. TCR cDNA, made by 5'RACE template switching, carried an added universal primer site and UMIs. TCRdb passed the 5' RACE reads through MiXCR, listing each CDR3 protein once. The table records around 340,000 distinct CDR3 sequences, 8% to 10% of them present only once. After removal of 4 bases from V and 8 bases from J, the junction contained 13 bases not matched to a gene. The CDR3 is made up of 16 amino acids. Germline CDR1 reads SGHRS; CDR2 reads YFSETQ. The data stem from a study of T cells after yellow fever vaccination. Study-level results: Relatively few clonotypes were ones that appeared in both CD4 and CD8 compartments. Repertoires sorted by FACS could include abundant clonotypes that are contaminants from the bulk population. Clones from primary vaccination mostly reappeared after the booster (about 97% CD4, just over 85% CD8).

This rearrangement joins TRBV5-1 to TRBJ2-1; 9 nucleotides line up with TRBD2. The receptor's source is a man aged 18-30 years who received the YFV17D yellow fever vaccine. The sample here was PBMCs, taken on the day of the first yellow fever vaccination. In DNA form, the CDR3 reads TGCGCCAGCAGCCCCCAAGGGGCGGGGGGGGCAGATGAGCAGTTCTTC. Residues: CASSPQGAGGADEQFF.